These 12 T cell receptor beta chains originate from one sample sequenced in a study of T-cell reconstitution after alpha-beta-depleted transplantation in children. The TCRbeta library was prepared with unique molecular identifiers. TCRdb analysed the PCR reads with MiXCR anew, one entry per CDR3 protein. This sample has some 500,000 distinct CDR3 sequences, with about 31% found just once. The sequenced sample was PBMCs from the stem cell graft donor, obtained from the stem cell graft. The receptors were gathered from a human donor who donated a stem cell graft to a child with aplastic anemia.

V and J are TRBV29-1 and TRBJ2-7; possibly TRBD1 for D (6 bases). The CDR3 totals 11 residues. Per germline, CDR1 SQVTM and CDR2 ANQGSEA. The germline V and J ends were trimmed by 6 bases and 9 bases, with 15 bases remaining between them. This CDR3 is CSVVSKDRQYV. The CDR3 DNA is TGCAGCGTGGTTAGTAAGGACAGGCAGTACGTC.

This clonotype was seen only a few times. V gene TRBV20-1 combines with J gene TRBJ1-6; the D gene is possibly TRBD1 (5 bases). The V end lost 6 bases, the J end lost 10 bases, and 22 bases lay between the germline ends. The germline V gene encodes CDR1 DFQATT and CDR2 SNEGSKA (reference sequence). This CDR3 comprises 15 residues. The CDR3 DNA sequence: TGCAGTGCCCCAGAGGCGGGAGGGTCAGGGTCACCCCTCCACTTT. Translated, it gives CSAPEAGGSGSPLHF.

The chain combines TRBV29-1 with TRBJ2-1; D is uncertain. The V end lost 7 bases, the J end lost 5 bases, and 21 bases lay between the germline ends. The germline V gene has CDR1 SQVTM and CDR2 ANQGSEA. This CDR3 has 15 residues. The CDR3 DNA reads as TGCAGCGCCGATGGAGCGAATCATCCCCACAATGAGCAGTTCTTC. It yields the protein CSADGANHPHNEQFF.

Written as DNA, the CDR3 is TGTGCCAGCAGCGTAGAGATTCGAGGCTCCTACAATGAGCAGTTCTTC. Protein: CASSVEIRGSYNEQFF. The chain uses TRBV9 and TRBJ2-1; the D is unclear. V dropped 0 bases and J dropped 0 bases, with 10 bases sitting between them. This CDR3 has 16 residues. Germline CDR1 SGDLS, CDR2 YYNGEE.

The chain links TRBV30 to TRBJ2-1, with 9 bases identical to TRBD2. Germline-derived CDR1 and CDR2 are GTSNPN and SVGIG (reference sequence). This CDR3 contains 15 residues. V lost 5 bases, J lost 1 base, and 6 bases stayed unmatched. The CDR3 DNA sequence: TGTGCCTGGTGGCTAGCGGGAAAGTCCTACAATGAGCAGTTCTTC. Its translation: CAWWLAGKSYNEQFF. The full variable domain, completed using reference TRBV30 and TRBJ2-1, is SQTIHQWPATLVQPVGSPLSLECTVEGTSNPNLYWYRQAAGRGLQLLFYSVGIGQISSEVPQNLSASRPQDRQFILSSKKLLLSDSGFYLCAWWLAGKSYNEQFFGPGTRLTVL.

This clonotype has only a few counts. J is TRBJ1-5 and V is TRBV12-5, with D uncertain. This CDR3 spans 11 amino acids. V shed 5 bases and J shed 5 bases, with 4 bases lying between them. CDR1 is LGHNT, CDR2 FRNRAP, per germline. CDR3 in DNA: TGTGCTAGTGGTGCCCATCAGCCCCAGCATTTT. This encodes CASGAHQPQHF.

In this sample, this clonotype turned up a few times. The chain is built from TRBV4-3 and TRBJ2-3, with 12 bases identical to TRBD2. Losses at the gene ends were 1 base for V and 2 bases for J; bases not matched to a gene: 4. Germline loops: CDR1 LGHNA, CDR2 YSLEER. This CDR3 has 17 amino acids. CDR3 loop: CASSQGGLAGITDTQYF. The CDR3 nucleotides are TGCGCCAGCAGCCAAGGAGGACTAGCGGGGATCACAGATACGCAGTATTTT.

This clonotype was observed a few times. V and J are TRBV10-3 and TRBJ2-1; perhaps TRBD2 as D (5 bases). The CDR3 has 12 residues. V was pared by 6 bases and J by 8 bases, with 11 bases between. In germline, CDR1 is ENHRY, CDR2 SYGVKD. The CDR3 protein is CAISPISDEQFF. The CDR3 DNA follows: TGTGCCATCAGCCCTATTAGCGATGAGCAGTTCTTC.

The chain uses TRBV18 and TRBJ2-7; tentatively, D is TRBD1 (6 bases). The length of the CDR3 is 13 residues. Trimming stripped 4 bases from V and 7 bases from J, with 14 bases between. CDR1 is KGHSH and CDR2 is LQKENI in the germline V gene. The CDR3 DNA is TGTGCCAGCTCACAGGGACAAGATCAGGAGCAGTACTTC. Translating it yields CASSQGQDQEQYF.

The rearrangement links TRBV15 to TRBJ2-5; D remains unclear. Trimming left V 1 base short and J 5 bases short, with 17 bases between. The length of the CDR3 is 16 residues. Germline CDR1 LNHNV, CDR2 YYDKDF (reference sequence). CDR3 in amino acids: CATSRVGQALIETQYF. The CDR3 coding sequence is TGTGCCACCAGCAGAGTTGGGCAGGCTCTTATCGAGACCCAGTACTTC.

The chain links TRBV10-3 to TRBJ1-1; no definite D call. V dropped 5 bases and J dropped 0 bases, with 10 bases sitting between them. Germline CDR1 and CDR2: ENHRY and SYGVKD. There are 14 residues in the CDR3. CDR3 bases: TGTGCCATCAGTCGGAACGGAATGAACACTGAAGCTTTCTTT. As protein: CAISRNGMNTEAFF.

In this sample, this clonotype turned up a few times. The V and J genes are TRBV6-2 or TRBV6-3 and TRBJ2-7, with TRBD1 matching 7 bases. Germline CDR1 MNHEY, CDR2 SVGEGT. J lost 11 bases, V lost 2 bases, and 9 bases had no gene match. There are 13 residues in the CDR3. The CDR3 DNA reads TGTGCCAGCAGTTACGCCGACAGGGTGACAGAGTACTTC. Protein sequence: CASSYADRVTEYF.